The clone carrying this T cell receptor (beta chain) was found many times. Its antigen is currently unknown. By 5'RACE with 10-nucleotide random UMIs, the cDNA was made. TCRdb redid the calling of the 5' RACE reads with MiXCR, one entry per CDR3 protein. The data hold about 31,000 distinct CDR3 sequences, with approximately 12% observed a single time. These data belong to a study of neurological immune-mediated disorders. The time point was: technical triplicate 2. The sorted libraries were prepared using around 980,000 CD4+ or CD8+ T cells that had themselves been sorted. The V gene end was trimmed by 5 bases and the J gene end by 5 bases; junction bases not matched to a gene: 3. This CDR3 spans 13 amino acids. Germline CDR1 and CDR2: SGHTA and FQGNSA. Broader study findings: No expanded-clone CDR3 amino acid sequence recurred across subjects, suggesting private TCR-beta repertoires.

V gene TRBV7-2 combines with J gene TRBJ2-3, with 8 bases fitting TRBD2. The sample taken for sequencing was CD4+ T cells from blood. The sequence was obtained from a female donor with HTLV-1-associated myelopathy (HAM/TSP). This chain's CDR3 is CASSPAGGDTQYF. The CDR3 DNA reads as TGTGCCAGCAGCCCCGCGGGGGGAGATACGCAGTATTTT.